This T cell receptor beta chain was sequenced in a study of shared clonotypes between healthy human individuals. Findings and limits, study-wide: Clonotypes not shared had lower generation probabilities than those common to all four donors.

Trimming left V 10 bases short and J 4 bases short, with 17 bases between. Germline CDR1 and CDR2: ENHRY and SYGVKD. CDR3 length: 14 residues. Genomic DNA from each subset was divided evenly over several immunoSEQ plates. Here immunoSEQ multiplex PCR was the method, and the copy in TCRdb shows in-frame clones only, minus some. The sample shows roughly 2.5 million clones, approximately 94% of them seen only once. This clone was observed a few times. Its specificity is unknown. V is TRBV10-3 and J is TRBJ1-5, with D perhaps TRBD1 (6 bases). Sequences were obtained from naive CD4+ T cells sorted from blood. Indicated subset: CD45RA+ positively selected. The TCR comes from a man younger than 35 in good health. The CDR3 DNA follows: TGTGCCACCCAACAGGGAGGCGGGAATCAGCCCCAGCATTTT. The encoded protein is CATQQGGGNQPQHF.